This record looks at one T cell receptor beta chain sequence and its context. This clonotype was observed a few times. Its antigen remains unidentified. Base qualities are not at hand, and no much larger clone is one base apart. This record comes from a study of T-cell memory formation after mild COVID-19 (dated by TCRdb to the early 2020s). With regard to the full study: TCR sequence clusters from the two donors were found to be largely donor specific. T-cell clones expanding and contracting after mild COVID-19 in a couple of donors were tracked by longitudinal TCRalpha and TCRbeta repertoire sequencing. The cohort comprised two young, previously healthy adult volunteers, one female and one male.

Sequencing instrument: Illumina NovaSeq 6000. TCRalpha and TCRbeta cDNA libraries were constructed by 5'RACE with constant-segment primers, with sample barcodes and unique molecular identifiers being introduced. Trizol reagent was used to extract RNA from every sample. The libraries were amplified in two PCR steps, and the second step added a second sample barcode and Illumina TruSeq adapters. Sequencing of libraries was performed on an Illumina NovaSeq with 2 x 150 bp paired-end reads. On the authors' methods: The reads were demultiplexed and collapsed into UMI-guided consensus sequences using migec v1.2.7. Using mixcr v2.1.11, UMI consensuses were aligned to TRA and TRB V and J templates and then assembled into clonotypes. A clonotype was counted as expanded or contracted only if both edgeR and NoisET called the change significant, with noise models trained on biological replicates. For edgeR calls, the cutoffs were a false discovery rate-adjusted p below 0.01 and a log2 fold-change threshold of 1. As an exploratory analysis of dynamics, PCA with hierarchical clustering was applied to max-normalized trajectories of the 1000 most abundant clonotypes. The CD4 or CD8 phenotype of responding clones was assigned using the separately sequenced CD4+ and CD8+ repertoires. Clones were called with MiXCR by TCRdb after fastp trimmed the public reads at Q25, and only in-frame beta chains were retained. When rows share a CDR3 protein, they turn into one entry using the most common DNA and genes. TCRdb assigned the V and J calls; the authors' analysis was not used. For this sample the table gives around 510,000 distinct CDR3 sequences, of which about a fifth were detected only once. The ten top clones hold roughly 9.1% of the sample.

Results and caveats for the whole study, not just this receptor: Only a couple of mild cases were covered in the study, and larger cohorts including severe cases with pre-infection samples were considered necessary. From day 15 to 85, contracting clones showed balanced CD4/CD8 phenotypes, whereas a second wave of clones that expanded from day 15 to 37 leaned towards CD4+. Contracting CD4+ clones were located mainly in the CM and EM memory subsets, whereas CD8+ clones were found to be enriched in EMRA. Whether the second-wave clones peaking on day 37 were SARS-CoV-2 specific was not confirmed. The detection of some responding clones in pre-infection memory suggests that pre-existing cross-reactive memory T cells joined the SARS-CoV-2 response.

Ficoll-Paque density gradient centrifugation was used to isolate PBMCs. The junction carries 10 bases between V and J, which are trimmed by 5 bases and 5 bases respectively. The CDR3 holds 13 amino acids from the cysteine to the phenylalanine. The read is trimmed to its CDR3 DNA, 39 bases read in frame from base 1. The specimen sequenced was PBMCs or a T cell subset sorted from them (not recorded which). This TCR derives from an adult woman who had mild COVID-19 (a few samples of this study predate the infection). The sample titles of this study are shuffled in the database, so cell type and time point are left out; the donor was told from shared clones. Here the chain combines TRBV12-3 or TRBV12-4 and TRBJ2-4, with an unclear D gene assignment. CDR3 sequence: CASSRATQNIQYF. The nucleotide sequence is TGTGCCAGCAGTAGAGCCACGCAAAACATTCAGTACTTC.